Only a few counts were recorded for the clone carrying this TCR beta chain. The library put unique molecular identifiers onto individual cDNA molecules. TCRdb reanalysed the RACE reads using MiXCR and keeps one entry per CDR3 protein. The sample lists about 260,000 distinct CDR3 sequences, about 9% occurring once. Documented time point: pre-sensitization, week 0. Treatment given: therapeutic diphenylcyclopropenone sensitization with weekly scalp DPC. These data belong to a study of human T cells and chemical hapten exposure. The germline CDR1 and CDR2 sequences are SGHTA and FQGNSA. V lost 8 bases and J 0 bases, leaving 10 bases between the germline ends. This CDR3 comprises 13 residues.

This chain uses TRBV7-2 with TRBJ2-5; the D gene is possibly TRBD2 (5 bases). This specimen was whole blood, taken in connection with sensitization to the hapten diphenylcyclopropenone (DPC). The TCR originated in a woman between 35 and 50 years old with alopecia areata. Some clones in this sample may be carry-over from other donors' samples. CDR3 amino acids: CASQGRNQETQYF. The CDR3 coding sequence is TGTGCCAGCCAAGGGAGAAACCAAGAGACCCAGTACTTC.